Listed below are T cell receptor beta chains from one sample, sequenced in a study of T cell responses to AZD1222 COVID-19 vaccine. Assay used: immunoSEQ multiplex PCR; TCRdb lists only in-frame clones, some missing. This table has 130,000 or so clones, 91% appearing once. Here the sequenced sample was peripheral blood, taken on day 0 of AZD1222 vaccination. These receptor sequences come from an adult in good health. Both conserved end residues are part of each CDR3. D genes are given only for firm matches.

>TRBV29-1|.|TRBJ2-3
TGCAGCGTTTCTTTTTCAGATACGCAGTATTTT
CSVSFSDTQYF
>TRBV28|.|TRBJ1-4
TGTGCCAGCAGAGGGCAGCAGAATGAAAAACTGTTTTTT
CASRGQQNEKLFF
>TRBV7-3|.|TRBJ2-3
TGTGCCAGCAGCTTAACTAGGGTTTCCCAGGGAGATACGCAGTATTTT
CASSLTRVSQGDTQYF
>TRBV5-1|TRBD1|TRBJ2-3
TGCGCCAGCTCGGGACAGGGGGCAGGAACAGATACGCAGTATTTT
CASSGQGAGTDTQYF
>TRBV19|.|TRBJ2-1
TGTGCCAGTAGTAGATCTAACCAAGAGCAGTTCTTC
CASSRSNQEQFF
>TRBV20-1|.|TRBJ1-1
TGCAGTGCTAGTGGGGGCTGGGAAACTGAAGCTTTCTTT
CSASGGWETEAFF
>TRBV7-6|TRBD2|TRBJ2-7
TGTGCCAGCAGCTCCCGCCTAGCGGACTCCTACGAGCAGTACTTC
CASSSRLADSYEQYF
>TRBV19|.|TRBJ2-1
TGTGCCACCTCCGCTAGCTCCTACAATGAGCAGTTCTTC
CATSASSYNEQFF
>TRBV29-1|TRBD1|TRBJ1-2
TGCAGCGTTGACGACAGGGTAGATGGCTACACCTTC
CSVDDRVDGYTF
>TRBV6-5|TRBD2|TRBJ2-1
TGTGCCAGCCGGAGACTAGCGGGAGGGGATGAGCAGTTCTTC
CASRRLAGGDEQFF
>TRBV7-9|.|TRBJ1-5
TGTGCCAGCAGCTTAGGGCAGGGCGACCAGCCCCAGCATTTT
CASSLGQGDQPQHF
>TRBV7-6|.|TRBJ1-6
TGTGCCAGCAGCTTAACAACCGGGGATTCACCCCTCCACTTT
CASSLTTGDSPLHF
>TRBV27|.|TRBJ1-1
TGTGCCAGCAGTTTTGGGGGAGGGACTGAAGCTTTCTTT
CASSFGGGTEAFF
>TRBV24-1|TRBD1|TRBJ1-5
TGTGCCACCAGTGAGGACAGGGTGGATCAGCCCCAGCATTTT
CATSEDRVDQPQHF
>TRBV4-2|.|TRBJ1-5
TGTGCCAGCAGCGACGGAGGGATCAATCAGCCCCAGCATTTT
CASSDGGINQPQHF
>TRBV7-8|TRBD2|TRBJ2-7
TGTGCCAGCAGTAGGACTAGCGGGAGTATGTACTTC
CASSRTSGSMYF
>TRBV3-1/TRBV3-2|.|TRBJ2-2
TGTGCCAGCAGCCACCATAAGGGGGCGACTAGCGGGGAGCTGTTTTTT
CASSHHKGATSGELFF
>TRBV6-5|.|TRBJ1-1
TGTGCCAGCAGCTCGACTGACGGCCTGAGGACTGAAGCTTTCTTT
CASSSTDGLRTEAFF
>TRBV11-2|TRBD2|TRBJ2-5
TGTGCCAGCAGCTTAGACCCGGGGACTAGCCTGCTGGAGACCCAGTACTTC
CASSLDPGTSLLETQYF
>TRBV9|.|TRBJ1-1
TGTGCCAGCAGCGTATTATATGGGGAAGCTTTCTTT
CASSVLYGEAFF
>TRBV7-9|.|TRBJ1-4
TGTGCCAGCAGCTCAACAGACCTTGGGGAAAAACTGTTTTTT
CASSSTDLGEKLFF
>TRBV24-1|.|TRBJ1-2
TGTGCCACCAGTGATTGGACTCCAAACTATGGCTACACCTTC
CATSDWTPNYGYTF
>TRBV27|.|TRBJ1-2
TGTGCCAGCAGTTTGCGAGGCTACACCTTC
CASSLRGYTF
>TRBV15|.|TRBJ1-1
TGTGCCACCAGCTTCACCCGGGACGGTCCTGAAGCTTTCTTT
CATSFTRDGPEAFF
>TRBV28|.|TRBJ1-5
TGTGCCAGCATCTCCATACTTAGCAATCAGCCCCAGCATTTT
CASISILSNQPQHF
>TRBV28|.|TRBJ1-2
TGTGCCAGTGAGAATCCCCGGATTTTGGGCTACACCTTC
CASENPRILGYTF
>TRBV28|.|TRBJ2-7
TGTGCCAGCCGCCTGGGTTGGGAGCAGTACTTC
CASRLGWEQYF
>TRBV9|TRBD1|TRBJ1-1
TGTGCCAGCACCCGGACAGGGGACACTGAAGCTTTCTTT
CASTRTGDTEAFF
>TRBV7-9|.|TRBJ2-7
TGTGCCAGCAGCTATACAGGGAACGAGCAGTACTTC
CASSYTGNEQYF